Listed below are T cell receptor beta chains from one sample, sequenced in a study of CD8 T cells in Susac syndrome. MiXCR, applied by TCRdb to the immunoSEQ multiplex PCR reads, yields one record per CDR3 protein. This table holds 160,000 or so distinct CDR3 sequences, about 95% found once. The sample was CD8+ T cells from PBMCs. The receptors come from a human donor with multiple sclerosis. CDR3s include the opening cysteine and the closing phenylalanine or tryptophan. Each record gives: V gene, CDR3 protein.

TRBV2 CASSERGGEETQYF
TRBV3-1 CASSQGLVYNSPLHF
TRBV9 CASSAEGNQPQHF
TRBV9 CASSVGAGNYGYTF
TRBV3-1 CASSPDRGYNSPLHF
TRBV5-1 CASSLNGRNSDTQYF
TRBV20-1 CSAGNRGDYGYTF
TRBV20-1 CSADTAADRGRDEQFF
TRBV9 CASSVRTGSSYEQYF
TRBV9 CASSPQQGYPEAFF
TRBV15 CATSSVSSALNQETQYF
TRBV2 CASRRGSGGANVLTF
TRBV7-9 CASSYDRSYGYTF
TRBV13 CASSPGSEAFF
TRBV19 CASSIGGNTEAFF
TRBV29-1 CSARDRGVEQYF
TRBV20-1 CSARTGVNEQFF
TRBV28 CASSLFGTSTGELFF
TRBV15 CATSRTRLGTQYF
TRBV4-1 CASSLQTGDGYTF
TRBV2 CASKERTGVYNEQFF
TRBV15 CATSPMGGLLNIQYF
TRBV4-2 CASRSILAEGETQYF
TRBV12-3/TRBV12-4 CASSSQGLGETQYF
TRBV11-2 CASSLDRVDKSQYF
TRBV7-2 CASSSGPGSSYNSPLHF
TRBV14 CASSPDRGGETQYF
TRBV9 CASGPGIPSTDTQYF
TRBV29-1 CSVRTGEGNQPQHF
TRBV14 CASSQAVNNEQFF
TRBV3-1 CASSQGVGTDTQYF
TRBV30 CAWSAGFSTDTQYF
TRBV27 CASSSLLAGGMSDEQFF
TRBV6-2/TRBV6-3 CASSYQRGGRETQYF
TRBV29-1 CSVVWVGHTEAFF
TRBV5-1 CASTSTAEPYEQYF
TRBV27 CASSVRGDTPGYTF
TRBV2 CASSDAGFDEQYF
TRBV7-8 CASSLGQVSYEQYF
TRBV5-1 CASSLGPRTGLYYEQYF
TRBV20-1 CSAKEGGLRGEQYF